This T cell receptor (beta chain) comes out of a study of blood T cell repertoires in COVID-19. Source study methods: Estimation of nucleated cell counts was performed using reference gene primer amplification. Clones were sequenced by immunoSEQ multiplex PCR, and TCRdb holds only the in-frame ones, with some missing. V and J calls and clone size follow that table, whereas D and trimming were derived from the DNA. The sample shows about 250,000 clones, about 88% of them seen only once. Recruits, aged about 18 to 95 years, lived in 24 US areas. In germline, CDR1 is SGHRS, CDR2 YFSETQ. The CDR3 length is 14 residues. V was clipped by 4 bases and J by 0 bases, with 8 bases between them.

The sequence was obtained from a woman aged 45-65 years who had recovered from COVID-19. The chain recombines TRBV5-1 with TRBJ1-3, with D perhaps TRBD1 (5 bases). The specimen was PBMCs or T cells enriched from blood (not recorded which). CDR3 DNA sequence: TGCGCCAGCAGCCCTACAGGCTCTGGAAACACCATATATTTT. Translated, it gives CASSPTGSGNTIYF.